This T cell receptor beta chain was recorded in a study of blood T cells in healthy people across ages. Study conclusions and caveats: The long-lived group displayed more naive CD4+ cells, plus higher diversity, than the aged donors did.

The table lists this clonotype with a count of one. Its specificity is not known. PBMCs, at least 6 million per sample, were isolated. Germline CDR1 reads KGHDR; CDR2 reads SFDVKD. The CDR3 is 15 amino acids. V shed 3 bases and J shed 1 base, with 10 bases lying between them. The second PCR ran about 6 to 11 cycles with a sample-barcoded 5' primer and J-beta primers. Via MiXCR, TCRdb re-called the 5' RACE reads, giving one row per CDR3 protein. The sample lists 920,000 or so distinct CDR3 sequences, around 43% occurring once. The receptor's source is a woman aged 55 to 70 in good health. V and J are TRBV24-1 and TRBJ2-3, with D maybe TRBD2 (6 bases). The sample comprised blood. The CDR3 DNA reads as TGTGCCACCAGTGATCGGAGGGAGGGCACAGATACGCAGTATTTT. This codes for CATSDRREGTDTQYF.